This T cell receptor (beta chain) was identified during a study of response to subunit inactivated influenza vaccine. Findings of the study overall: Few additional T cells are recruited per seasonal influenza vaccination, authors suggested.

MiXCR, applied by TCRdb to the RT-PCR reads, yields one record per CDR3 protein. The sample shows 550,000 to 800,000 distinct CDR3 sequences, 15% to 18% of them seen only once. Looked up from germline, CDR1 is SGHTA and CDR2 is FQGTGA. The ends lost 6 bases at V and 9 bases at J; junction bases unmatched: 8. This CDR3 region has 13 residues. Turning to this clonotype: No antigen is known for it. A read error is possible here, since a much larger clone lies one base away.

The material sequenced was PBMCs from blood, taken roughly 12 days after vaccination. This sequence joins TRBV7-3 and TRBJ2-1, with 7 bases that match TRBD2. This clonotype originated in a man over 45 who received an inactivated influenza vaccine. The CDR3 loop is CASSLSGASEQFF. The CDR3 DNA reads as TGTGCCAGCAGTCTAAGCGGGGCTAGTGAGCAGTTCTTC. Drawing the rest from reference TRBV7-3 and TRBJ2-1, the complete variable domain is GAGVSQTPSNKVTEKGKYVELRCDPISGHTALYWYRQSLGQGPEFLIYFQGTGAADDSGLPNDRFFAVRPEGSVSTLKIQRTERGDSAVYLCASSLSGASEQFFGPGTRLTVL.